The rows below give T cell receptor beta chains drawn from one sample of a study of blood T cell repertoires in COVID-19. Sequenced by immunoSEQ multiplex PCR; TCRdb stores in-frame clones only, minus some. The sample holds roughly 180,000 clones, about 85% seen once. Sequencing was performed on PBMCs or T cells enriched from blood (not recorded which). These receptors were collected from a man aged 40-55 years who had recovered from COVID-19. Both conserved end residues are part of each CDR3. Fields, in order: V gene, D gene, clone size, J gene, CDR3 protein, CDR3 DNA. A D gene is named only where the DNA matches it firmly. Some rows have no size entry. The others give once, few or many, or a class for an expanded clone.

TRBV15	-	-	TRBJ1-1	CATSRARANTEAFF	TGTGCCACCAGCAGAGCGAGAGCTAACACTGAAGCTTTCTTT
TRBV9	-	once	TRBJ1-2	CASSVARGGYGYTF	TGTGCCAGCAGCGTAGCCCGAGGAGGCTATGGCTACACCTTC
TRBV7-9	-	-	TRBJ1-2	CASSSQGGDGYTF	TGTGCCAGCAGCTCGCAGGGTGGGGATGGCTACACCTTC
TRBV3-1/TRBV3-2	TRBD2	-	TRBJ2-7	CASSQGVAGLYF	TGTGCCAGCAGCCAAGGGGTAGCGGGGTTGTACTTC
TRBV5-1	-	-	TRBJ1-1	CASSLKGIPGGEAFF	TGCGCCAGCAGCTTGAAAGGTATCCCCGGGGGGGAAGCTTTCTTT
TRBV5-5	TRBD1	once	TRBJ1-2	CASSLERGLDYGYTF	TGTGCCAGCAGCTTAGAAAGGGGGCTTGACTATGGCTACACCTTC
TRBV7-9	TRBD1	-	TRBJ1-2	CASSFGPGQGGGGYTF	TGTGCCAGCAGCTTTGGACCGGGACAGGGAGGAGGTGGCTACACCTTC
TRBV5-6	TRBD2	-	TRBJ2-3	CASSIGPGLAGDTQYF	TGTGCCAGCAGCATTGGGCCGGGACTAGCTGGTGATACGCAGTATTTT
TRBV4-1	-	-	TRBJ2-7	CASSLSRGGGHYEQYF	TGCGCCAGCAGTTTGTCCCGGGGAGGGGGGCATTACGAGCAGTACTTC
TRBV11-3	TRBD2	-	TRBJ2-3	CASSLSGGPTDTQYF	TGTGCCAGCAGCTTGAGCGGGGGGCCCACAGATACGCAGTATTTT
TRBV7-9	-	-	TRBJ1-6	CASSSGASSPLHF	TGTGCCAGCAGCTCAGGGGCTAGTTCACCCCTCCACTTT
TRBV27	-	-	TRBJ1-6	CASSLSYGLNSPLHF	TGTGCCAGCAGTTTATCGTACGGTTTGAATTCACCCCTCCACTTT
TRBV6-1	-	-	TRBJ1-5	CASSEVQYQPQHF	TGTGCCAGCAGTGAGGTACAGTATCAGCCCCAGCATTTT
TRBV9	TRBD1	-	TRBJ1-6	CASSPQGAGSPLHF	TGTGCCAGCAGCCCCCAGGGGGCGGGATCACCCCTCCACTTT
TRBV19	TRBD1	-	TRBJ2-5	CASSTRDRETQYF	TGTGCCAGTAGTACCCGGGACAGAGAGACCCAGTACTTC
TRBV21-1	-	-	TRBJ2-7	CASTQNHDRELSYEQYF	TGTGCCAGCACACAAAACCATGACAGGGAATTGTCCTACGAGCAGTACTTC
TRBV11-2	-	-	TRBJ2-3	CASSLAVLRTDTQYF	TGTGCCAGCAGCTTAGCGGTCTTACGCACAGATACGCAGTATTTT
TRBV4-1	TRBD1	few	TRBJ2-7	CASSQVQGAREQYF	TGCGCCAGCAGCCAAGTGCAGGGGGCTCGGGAGCAGTACTTC
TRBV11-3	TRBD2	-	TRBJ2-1	CASSFLAGGPLSYNEQFF	TGTGCCAGCAGCTTCCTAGCGGGGGGGCCGTTGTCTTACAATGAGCAGTTCTTC
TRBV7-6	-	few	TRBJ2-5	CASSLSGAQETQYF	TGTGCCAGCAGCTTATCTGGGGCACAAGAGACCCAGTACTTC
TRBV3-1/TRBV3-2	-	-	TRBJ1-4	CASSNRNEKLFF	TGTGCCAGCAGTAACAGGAATGAAAAACTGTTTTTT
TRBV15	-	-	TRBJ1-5	CATSRDPQGNQPQHF	TGTGCCACCAGCAGAGATCCTCAGGGTAATCAGCCCCAGCATTTT
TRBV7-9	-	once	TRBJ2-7	CASSLPPLYYEQYF	TGTGCCAGCAGCTTACCCCCTCTTTACTACGAGCAGTACTTC
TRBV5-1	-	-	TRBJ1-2	CASSSTAGDYGYTF	TGCGCCAGCAGCTCGACTGCGGGAGACTATGGCTACACCTTC
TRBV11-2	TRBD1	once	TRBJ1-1	CASSSTWGQGVVEAFF	TGTGCCAGCAGCTCGACCTGGGGACAGGGGGTAGTTGAAGCTTTCTTT
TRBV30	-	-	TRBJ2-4	CAWSDETKHKNIQYF	TGTGCCTGGAGTGATGAGACAAAACACAAAAACATTCAGTACTTC
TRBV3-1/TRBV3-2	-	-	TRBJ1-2	CASRDSRNGYTF	TGTGCCAGCAGGGACAGCAGGAATGGCTACACCTTC
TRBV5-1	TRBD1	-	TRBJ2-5	CASSQSLGQGAGETQYF	TGCGCCAGCAGCCAATCCTTGGGACAGGGGGCTGGGGAGACCCAGTACTTC
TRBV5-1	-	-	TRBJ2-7	CASSPRDTLDEQYF	TGCGCCAGCAGCCCACGGGACACCCTCGACGAGCAGTACTTC
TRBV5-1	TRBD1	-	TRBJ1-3	CASSLELRTGPGGNTIYF	TGCGCCAGCAGCTTGGAACTCCGGACAGGGCCGGGTGGAAACACCATATATTTT
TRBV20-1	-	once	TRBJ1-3	CSAPFGNTIYF	TGCAGTGCTCCCTTTGGAAACACCATATATTTT
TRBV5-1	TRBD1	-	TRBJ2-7	CASIDRGTASSYEQYF	TGCGCCAGCATTGACAGGGGGACCGCTAGCTCCTACGAGCAGTACTTC
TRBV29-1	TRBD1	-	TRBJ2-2	CSVSTGLDRGLNTGELFF	TGCAGCGTCTCCACAGGGCTCGACAGGGGATTAAACACCGGGGAGCTGTTTTTT
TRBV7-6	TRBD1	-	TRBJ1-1	CASSSGQGRKAFF	TGTGCCAGCAGCTCGGGACAGGGGAGGAAAGCTTTCTTT
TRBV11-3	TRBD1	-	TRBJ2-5	CASSLGTGIQETQYF	TGTGCCAGCAGCCTGGGGACAGGCATCCAAGAGACCCAGTACTTC